This T cell receptor (beta chain) was sequenced in a study of blood T cell repertoires in COVID-19. The method was immunoSEQ multiplex PCR; TCRdb's version includes in-frame clones alone and lacks a portion of them. The data contain 200,000 to 250,000 clones, approximately 80% of them seen just once; the ten biggest clones take up approximately 2%. The J segment lost 5 bases and the V segment lost 2 bases, leaving 8 bases of the junction unmatched. The V gene's germline CDR1 is SGHRS and CDR2 YFSETQ. This CDR3 comprises 15 residues. The chain uses TRBV5-1 and TRBJ2-5, with 8 bases identical to TRBD2. The TCR sequence derives from a man in his 60s who had recovered from COVID-19. Material: PBMCs or T cells enriched from blood (not recorded which). CDR3 nucleotide sequence: TGCGCCAGCAGCTTAAACGGGGGGGGCCGGGAGACCCAGTACTTC. Translated: CASSLNGGGRETQYF.